This T cell receptor (beta chain) was documented in a study of T cells in Graves' hyperthyroidism and ophthalmopathy. RNA transcripts were the template for amplifying TCR beta CDR3 regions. First-round RT-PCR targeting the TCR CDR3 was performed with the HTBI primer set. TCRdb reanalysed the multiplex PCR reads using MiXCR and keeps one entry per CDR3 protein. The data show around 610,000 distinct CDR3 sequences, 14% to 15% seen once. The CDR3 is 19 residues long. CDR1 is WNHNN and CDR2 is SYGVQD in the germline V gene (reference sequence). Trimming took off 7 bases at V and 7 bases at J, with 32 bases between the two ends.

The TCR comes from a woman in her thirties or forties with Graves' ophthalmopathy. V is TRBV10-1 and J is TRBJ1-5; D is uncertain. Sequencing was done on a sample of blood. The CDR3 protein is CASIRQRPTTPKKEQPQHF. The CDR3 DNA is TGCGCCAGCATAAGGCAACGCCCGACAACCCCCAAGAAGGAACAGCCCCAGCATTTT.